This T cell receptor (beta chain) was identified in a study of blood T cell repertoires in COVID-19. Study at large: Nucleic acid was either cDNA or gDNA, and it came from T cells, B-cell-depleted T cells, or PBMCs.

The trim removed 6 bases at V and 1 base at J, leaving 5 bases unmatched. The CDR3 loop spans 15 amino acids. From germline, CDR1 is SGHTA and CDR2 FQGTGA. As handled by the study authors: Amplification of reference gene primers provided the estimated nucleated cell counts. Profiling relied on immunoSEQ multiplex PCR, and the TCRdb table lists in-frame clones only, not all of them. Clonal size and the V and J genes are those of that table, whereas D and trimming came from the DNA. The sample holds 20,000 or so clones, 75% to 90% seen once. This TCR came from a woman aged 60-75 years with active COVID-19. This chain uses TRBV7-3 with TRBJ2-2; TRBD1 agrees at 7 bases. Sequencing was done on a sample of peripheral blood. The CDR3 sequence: CASSRNRGNTGELFF. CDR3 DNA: TGTGCCAGCAGTCGTAACAGGGGGAACACCGGGGAGCTGTTTTTT.